The 2 T cell receptor beta chains below come from one sample, sequenced in a study of cytomegalovirus exposure and HLA in healthy donors. The PCR contained 60 Vbeta and 13 Jbeta primers. Method: immunoSEQ multiplex PCR; TCRdb's copy keeps in-frame clones and lacks some. Seen here are 250,000 to 350,000 clones, approximately 80% observed once, and the top ten hold more than 0.3%. The sample taken for sequencing was PBMCs. Receptors were obtained from a girl aged 2 to 9 in good health and CMV-seronegative.

V is TRBV5-8 and J is TRBJ1-1, with TRBD1 as a possible D gene (6 bases). Trimming took off 4 bases at V and 7 bases at J, with 14 bases between the two ends. The CDR3 is 13 amino acids. The germline V gene encodes CDR1 SGHTS and CDR2 YDEGEE. CDR3 in DNA: TGTGCCAGCAGCCGGGACACGATCTTTGAAGCTTTCTTT. Protein product: CASSRDTIFEAFF.

J is TRBJ2-1 and V is TRBV9; D is ambiguous. The germline V gene encodes CDR1 SGDLS and CDR2 YYNGEE. The CDR3 has 15 amino acids. V dropped 0 bases and J dropped 4 bases, with 11 bases sitting between them. CDR3 nucleotides: TGTGCCAGCAGCGTAGATGGAACCAGGTACAATGAGCAGTTCTTC. Protein product: CASSVDGTRYNEQFF. Using reference TRBV9 and TRBJ2-1 for the parts outside the CDR3, the full variable domain is DSGVTQTPKHLITATGQRVTLRCSPRSGDLSVYWYQQSLDQGLQFLIQYYNGEERAKGNILERFSAQQFPDLHSELNLSSLELGDSALYFCASSVDGTRYNEQFFGPGTRLTVL.